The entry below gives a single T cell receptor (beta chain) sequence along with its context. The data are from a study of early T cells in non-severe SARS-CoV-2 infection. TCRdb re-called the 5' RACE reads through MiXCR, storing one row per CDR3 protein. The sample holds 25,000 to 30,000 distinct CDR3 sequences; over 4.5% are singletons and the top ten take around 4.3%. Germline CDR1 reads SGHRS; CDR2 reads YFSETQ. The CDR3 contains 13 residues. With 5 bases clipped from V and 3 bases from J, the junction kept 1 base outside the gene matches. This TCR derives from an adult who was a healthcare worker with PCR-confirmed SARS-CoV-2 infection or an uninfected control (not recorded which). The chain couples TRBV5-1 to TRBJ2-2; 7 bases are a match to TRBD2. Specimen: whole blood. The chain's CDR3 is CASSLADTGELFF. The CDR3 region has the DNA TGCGCCAGCAGTCTAGCGGACACCGGGGAGCTGTTTTTT.